This T cell receptor (beta chain) was captured in a study of T-cell memory formation after mild COVID-19 (TCRdb year 2021). Background on the whole study: TCR sequence clusters from the two donors were largely donor specific. The cohort comprised two young, previously healthy adult volunteers, one female and one male. Longitudinal TCRalpha and TCRbeta repertoire sequencing tracked T-cell clones expanding and contracting after mild COVID-19 in two donors.

Broad study findings and their caveats: The study included only two mild cases, and larger cohorts that include severe cases with pre-infection samples were judged to be necessary. Clones contracting from day 15 to 85 had balanced CD4/CD8 phenotypes, while a second wave expanding from day 15 to 37 was biased towards CD4+. Whether the second-wave clones peaking on day 37 were SARS-CoV-2 specific was not confirmed. Some responding clones were found in pre-infection memory, which suggests that pre-existing cross-reactive memory T cells took part in the SARS-CoV-2 response. Contracting CD4+ clones were located mainly in the CM and EM memory subsets, whereas CD8+ clones were found to be enriched in EMRA.

PBMCs were isolated by Ficoll-Paque density gradient centrifugation. The instrument was an Illumina NovaSeq 6000. TCRalpha and TCRbeta cDNA libraries were built by 5'RACE with constant-segment primers, adding sample barcodes and unique molecular identifiers. RNA was extracted from every sample with Trizol reagent. The libraries were amplified in two PCR steps, and the second step added a second sample barcode and Illumina TruSeq adapters. Sequencing of libraries was performed on an Illumina NovaSeq with 2 x 150 bp paired-end reads. The original methods were these. Demultiplexing of reads and collapsing into UMI-guided consensus sequences were performed with migec v1.2.7. With mixcr v2.1.11, UMI consensuses were aligned to TRA and TRB V and J templates and assembled into clonotypes. Expanded or contracted clonotypes were those called significant by both edgeR and NoisET, with noise models trained on biological replicates. For edgeR calls, the thresholds were a false discovery rate-adjusted p below 0.01 and a log2 fold-change of 1. As an exploratory analysis of dynamics, PCA with hierarchical clustering was applied to max-normalized trajectories of the 1000 most abundant clonotypes. Separately sequenced CD4+ and CD8+ repertoires were used to assign the CD4 or CD8 phenotype of responding clones. The public reads were reanalyzed by TCRdb: fastp trimming at Q25, MiXCR alignment, in-frame beta chains only. Rows with a matching CDR3 protein are joined into one entry that keeps the most common DNA and genes. TCRdb, not the authors, supplied the V and J calls. The sample records tens of thousands of distinct CDR3 sequences, around a fifth of which are singletons. The top ten clones comprise more than 1.5% of the sample.

As encoded in the germline V gene (reference sequence), CDR1 is GTSNPN while CDR2 is SVGIG. The junction shows trimming of 4 bases on V and 3 bases on J, plus 13 bases between the germline ends. Including the terminal cysteine and phenylalanine, the CDR3 comprises 14 residues. The entry retains the CDR3 DNA only, 42 bases that are in frame from base 1. For this clonotype: The antigen this receptor binds is unknown. Per-base quality was not reported, and no clone a single base away is much larger than it.

The source material was PBMCs or a T cell subset sorted from them (not recorded which). This receptor was obtained from an adult who had mild COVID-19 (a few samples of this study predate the infection). The sample titles of this study are shuffled in the database, so cell type and time point are left out. The rearranged chain carries TRBV30 and TRBJ2-1; the D gene may be TRBD1 or TRBD2, since each aligns over 5 bases. The nucleotide sequence reads as follows: TGTGCCTGGACAACCGGGACGGACTACAATGAGCAGTTCTTC. It translates to CAWTTGTDYNEQFF.